The T cell receptor beta chain under discussion was sequenced for a study of cytomegalovirus exposure and HLA in healthy donors (TCRdb year 2017). Regarding the complete study: In an earlier analysis of some 550 of the donors, approximately 300 Gb of sequence data and roughly 100 million unique TCR beta sequences from roughly 180 million T cells were reported. Donor age, sex, ethnicity and CMV serostatus were collected together with the repertoire data. The study profiled the T cell repertoires of hundreds of subjects by immunosequencing and related them to cytomegalovirus serostatus. All discovery cohort repertoires had been generated using a single sequencing platform. To predict cytomegalovirus infection status, the study combined high-throughput TCR immunosequencing, statistical association of individual TCRs with disease status, and machine learning. Class I and class II HLA loci were covered by the typing at four-digit resolution. The genetic ancestry cluster associated with self-reported Caucasian donors included roughly 84% of the 398 genotyped donors. In a later analysis, previously published TCR beta repertoires from roughly 710 donors were re-analyzed and high-resolution HLA genotyping was added so that TCR occurrence patterns could be studied. On average, roughly 250,000 unique TCR beta nucleotide sequences were sequenced per donor among 398 genotyped donors of the cohort, with roughly 19% of those sequences being non-productive. Roughly five DR-DQ haplotypes were treated as single units for association and clustering because of strong linkage in the cohort. An earlier analysis of more than 450 of the donors used high-throughput TCR beta sequencing to judge whether each TCR beta V gene segment behaved as functional or pseudogenic. In addition to the first cohort of approximately 670 subjects, a separate validation cohort of approximately 130 different subjects was used. The study aimed to test whether signatures of past pathogen exposure could be identified by cataloging public T cell receptors. An early release that covered about 600 HLA-typed donors contained around 300 gigabases of sequencing data and 75 million to 100 million unique TCR sequences. The number of typed donors differed by locus: roughly 620-630 for A, B, C, DRB1 and DQB1; roughly 510 for DQA1; 606 for DPA1; and 400 to 480 for DPB1. A later genetic analysis took genome-wide SNP genotypes for about three fifths of the roughly 700 donors and used that subset as a discovery cohort. In the later analysis, no new phenotypic data were used to find candidate immune exposures; instead, reliance was placed on TCR beta sequences and their occurrence across donors.

Cut back by 5 bases and 5 bases, the V and J ends lie 6 bases apart. Counted from cysteine to phenylalanine, this CDR3 has 11 amino acids. Only CDR3 DNA is held: 33 bases, read in frame from base 1. Per the germline V gene (reference sequence), MNHEY is the CDR1 and SMNVEV is the CDR2. The receptor library was made with the immunoSEQ multiplex PCR assay. For the multiplex PCR, a mixture combining 60 forward primers for TCR Vbeta segments and 13 reverse primers for TCR Jbeta segments was used. The CDR3 region of rearranged TCR beta genes was amplified from genomic DNA with a multiplex PCR assay. On the Illumina HiSeq System, the amplified TCR beta libraries were sequenced as 87-base-pair reads. The study's own analysis went as follows. A later analysis tallied around 80 million unique TCR beta chains across the 666 repertoires, and about 10 million of those chains were shared by two or more donors. Raw reads were error-corrected and collapsed into unique sequences by a nearest-neighbor algorithm in which closely related sequences were merged to remove PCR and sequencing errors. CDR3 sequences were aligned to IMGT reference sequences to assign V, D and J gene segments. For a sequence to be retained, a match of at least six nucleotides to both a V gene segment and a J gene segment was required. Rearrangements were called productive when the CDR3 lacked stop codons and stayed in frame with V and J; all others were non-productive. CDR3 was defined by IMGT convention, running from the second conserved V-encoded cysteine to the conserved J-encoded phenylalanine. The earlier analysis of about 560 of the donors excluded any sequence lacking an unambiguous match to a single V gene segment. An earlier analysis of approximately 590 of the donors classified V segments as functional when productive rearrangements were above 56.7% and as segregating when the standard deviation between donors was above 5%. To diagnose cytomegalovirus status from the catalog of TCR beta chain sequences, a statistical classification framework was built. In a later analysis, TCR nucleotide sequences were compared against IMGT/GENE-DB human TR gene sequences so that V and J genes could be assigned. A later analysis assigned CDR3 sequences and most-parsimonious VDJ recombination scenarios with the TCRdist pipeline. In a later analysis, each TCR beta chain was defined by its CDR3 amino acid sequence together with its V-gene family, and reads lacking a unique V-gene family were excluded. In a later analysis, around 650 highly shared, low-generation-probability nucleotide sequences were removed to address suspected cross-contamination and a sequencing artifact. A later analysis calculated a clonal expansion index for each public chain from normalized within-repertoire ranks of inferred template counts. In a later analysis, generation probabilities were computed with a VDJ recombination model fitted to out-of-frame rearrangements, and the resulting probabilities were checked against IGoR. Hypergeometric tests were used in a later analysis to score TCR-TCR, TCR-HLA and TCR-CMV co-occurrence, with a repertoire-size bias correction applied to the TCR pairs. In a later analysis, false discovery rates were estimated by permuting HLA or CMV assignments 20 times. In a later analysis, co-occurring TCRs were grouped with DBSCAN, and TCRdist sequence similarity was added when clustering was performed within HLA-allele-positive subsets. Repertoires with fewer than 30,000 or more than 120,000 public chains, plus five repertoires with anomalous nucleotide sharing, were excluded from co-occurrence clustering. Entries here come from immuneACCESS through TCRdb and include only in-frame sequences with V and J called. Some clones fail to appear in such tables; in the studies checked, an unresolved V gene covers under half of the shortfall, and the cause of the remainder is unknown. The V and J calls and clone size are taken from that table; D and trimming were inferred from the DNA. The table for this sample lists about 150,000 clones; approximately 81% of them were counted only once. The ten largest clones capture nearly 2.5% of the sample.

The cohort was made up of roughly 670 healthy bone marrow donors. At the time of sampling, all cohort members were nominally healthy, though unrecorded immune exposures were likely present. The donor was CMV seronegative and belonged to the group of roughly 330 seronegative cohort members. Each donor provided a peripheral blood sample, and peripheral blood mononuclear cells were used for TCR beta sequencing. Genomic DNA extraction from the blood cell samples was performed with the Qiagen DNeasy Blood Extraction Kit. What the authors observed across the whole study: A later analysis reported that several top co-occurrence clusters appeared linked to parvovirus B19, influenza, CMV and Epstein-Barr virus. Most TCR sequences were observed very rarely across donors, whereas some public TCRs were present in many individuals. The only immune exposure information available for the cohort was CMV serostatus. A later analysis found that HLA-associated TCR beta chains were more clonally expanded and had lower generation probabilities than equally common non-associated chains. In this cohort, only TCR beta chains were sequenced, and detectable features were limited by the absence of alpha or paired-chain data. Strong co-occurrence of HLA alleles, especially DR and DQ, made assigning TCR associations to individual alleles difficult. In an earlier analysis of around 600 of the donors, most TCR beta V segments were observed in productive rearrangements about 87% or about 30% of the time, broadly matching IMGT annotations. Because HLA typing was unavailable for some donors at each locus, only the typed subset was used in association tests. Compared with the approximately 720-donor mean, donors in an Asian-associated ancestry cluster had fewer N-insertions in productive TCRs, according to a later genetic analysis. The authors suggested that the approach could potentially be extended to other disease states and immunological phenotypes. Most CMV-associated TCR beta chains appeared to be HLA-restricted in a later analysis, and the HLA associations seemed to be driven largely by CMV exposure. Three of the identified cytomegalovirus-associated TCR beta chains were confirmed in vitro to be specific for cytomegalovirus antigens. Cytomegalovirus status was reported to be diagnosed by the classifier with high specificity and sensitivity in both the original and validation cohorts. Because the 87-base-pair reads could not distinguish some IMGT-functional V segments, including TRBV6-2 and TRBV6-3, those segments were excluded. The presence/absence analyses assumed that sequencing depth was roughly uniform across donors, and that assumption may not be true. The study listed 150 to 200 TCR beta chains as associated with cytomegalovirus. Specific HLA alleles were associated with some 15,000 TCR beta sequences at a false discovery rate of 0.05 in a later analysis. In a later analysis, TCR association rates were found to vary across HLA loci, with the most associated TCRs seen for DRB1 alleles and the fewest for HLA-C alleles. The sequencing pipeline was judged likely to have produced a cluster of highly shared sequence variants as a technical artifact. Correlated functional status among segregating V segments might be attributable to linkage disequilibrium, but an unknown experimental factor could not be ruled out. A further reported finding was that TCR beta sequences accurately predicted the HLA-A and HLA-B alleles for most subjects in the first cohort. A later genetic analysis associated a missense DCLRE1C variant with V-gene and J-gene trimming of TCR beta chains, and an independent cohort replicated the association. Because counts were too low, about 18 rarely observed V segments, including chromosome 9 orphons, were excluded from the earlier analysis of fewer than 650 of the donors.

Turning to this clone: Its antigen remains unidentified. Within one base of it there is no much larger clone, and no base qualities were kept.

Sequencing was done on a sample of PBMCs. The sequence derives from a male donor in good health and CMV-seronegative. The V gene is TRBV27 and the J gene is TRBJ2-5; possibly the D gene is TRBD2, per 5 matching bases. The nucleotide sequence is given as TGTGCCAGCAGTCCGGGGGAGACCCAGTACTTC. The encoded protein is CASSPGETQYF.